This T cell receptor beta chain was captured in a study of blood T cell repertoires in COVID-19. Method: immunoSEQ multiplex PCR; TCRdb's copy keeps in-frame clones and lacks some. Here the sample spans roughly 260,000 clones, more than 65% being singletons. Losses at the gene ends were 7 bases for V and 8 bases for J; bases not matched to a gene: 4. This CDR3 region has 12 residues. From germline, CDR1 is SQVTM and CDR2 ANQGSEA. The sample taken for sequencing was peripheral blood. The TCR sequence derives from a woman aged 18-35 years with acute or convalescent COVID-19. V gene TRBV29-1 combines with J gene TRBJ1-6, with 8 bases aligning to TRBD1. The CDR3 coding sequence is TGCAGCGCCGCGACAGGGGATTCACCCCTCCACTTT. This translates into CSAATGDSPLHF. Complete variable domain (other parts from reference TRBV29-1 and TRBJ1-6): SAVISQKPSRDICQRGTSLTIQCQVDSQVTMMFWYRQQPGQSLTLIATANQGSEATYESGFVIDKFPISRPNLTFSTLTVSNMSPEDSSIYLCSAATGDSPLHFGNGTRLTVT.